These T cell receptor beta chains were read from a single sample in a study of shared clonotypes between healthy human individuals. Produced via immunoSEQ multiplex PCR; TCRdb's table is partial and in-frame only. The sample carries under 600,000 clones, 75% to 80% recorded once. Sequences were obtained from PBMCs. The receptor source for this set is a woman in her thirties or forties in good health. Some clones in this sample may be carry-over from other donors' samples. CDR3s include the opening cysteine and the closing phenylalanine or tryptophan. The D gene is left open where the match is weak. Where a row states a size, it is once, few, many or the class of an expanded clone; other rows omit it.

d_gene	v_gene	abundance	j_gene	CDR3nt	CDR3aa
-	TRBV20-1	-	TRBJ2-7	TGCAGTGCTAGAAAGGCCTACGAGCAGTACTTC	CSARKAYEQYF
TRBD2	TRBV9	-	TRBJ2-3	TGTGCCAGCAGCCAAACCCTAGCGGGAGAGGCAGATACGCAGTATTTT	CASSQTLAGEADTQYF
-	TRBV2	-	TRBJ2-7	TGTGCCACCTCTCTTAGAGGGGGGCTGGGGGAGCAGTACTTC	CATSLRGGLGEQYF
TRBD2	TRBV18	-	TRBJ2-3	TGTGCCAGCTCGCAAGCGGGGCCCGACCCCGCAGATACGCAGTATTTT	CASSQAGPDPADTQYF
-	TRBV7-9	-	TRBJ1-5	TGTGCCAGCAGCTTAGACCTAGGGGCAGGGAATAGCAATCAGCCCCAGCATTTT	CASSLDLGAGNSNQPQHF
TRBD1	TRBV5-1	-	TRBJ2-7	TGCGCCAGCAGCTCCTCCCCGGGACAGGGGTTCGTTTTTCCCTTCTACGAGCAGTACTTC	CASSSSPGQGFVFPFYEQYF
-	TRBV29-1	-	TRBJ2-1	TGCAGCGTTGATCCGAGTGATCCCTACAATGAGCAGTTCTTC	CSVDPSDPYNEQFF
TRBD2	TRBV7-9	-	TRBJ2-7	TGTGCCAGCAGCCCCGACGGGGCGGGAGGGCGGTACGAGCAGTACTTC	CASSPDGAGGRYEQYF
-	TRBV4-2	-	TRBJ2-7	TGTGCCAGCAGCCAAGATCAGGGTCTCTACGAGCAGTACTTC	CASSQDQGLYEQYF
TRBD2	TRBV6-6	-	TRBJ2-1	TGTGCCCCGACTAGCGGCCTCGGCTCCTACAATGAGCAGTTCTTC	CAPTSGLGSYNEQFF
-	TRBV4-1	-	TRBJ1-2	TGCGCCAGCAGCCACCGAGCCCGGACACGGAACTATGGCTACACCTTC	CASSHRARTRNYGYTF
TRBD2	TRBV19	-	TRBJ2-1	TGTGCCAGTAGTACCCCCGGTAGCGGGGGCTCCTACAATGAGCAGTTCTTC	CASSTPGSGGSYNEQFF
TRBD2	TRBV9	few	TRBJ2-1	TGTGCCAGCAGCGCCTGGACTAGCGGGAGGGCTGGGGAGCAGTTCTTC	CASSAWTSGRAGEQFF
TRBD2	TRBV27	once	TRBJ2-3	TGTGCCAGCAGTCACCCCTGGACTAGCGGGAGCGGGGATACGCAGTATTTT	CASSHPWTSGSGDTQYF
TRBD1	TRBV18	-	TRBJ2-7	TGTGCCAGCTCACCAGGGACAGGGAACGAGCAGTACTTC	CASSPGTGNEQYF
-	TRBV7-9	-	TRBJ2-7	TGTGCCAGCAGCTATTTACAGGGAGGCGAGCAGTACTTC	CASSYLQGGEQYF
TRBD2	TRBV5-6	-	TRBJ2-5	TGTGCCAGCAGCGGAAAGCGGGAAGGAGGAGAGACCCAGTACTTC	CASSGKREGGETQYF
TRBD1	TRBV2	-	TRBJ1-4	TGTGCCAGCAGCCGACAGGGAAGGGGTGAAAAACTGTTTTTT	CASSRQGRGEKLFF